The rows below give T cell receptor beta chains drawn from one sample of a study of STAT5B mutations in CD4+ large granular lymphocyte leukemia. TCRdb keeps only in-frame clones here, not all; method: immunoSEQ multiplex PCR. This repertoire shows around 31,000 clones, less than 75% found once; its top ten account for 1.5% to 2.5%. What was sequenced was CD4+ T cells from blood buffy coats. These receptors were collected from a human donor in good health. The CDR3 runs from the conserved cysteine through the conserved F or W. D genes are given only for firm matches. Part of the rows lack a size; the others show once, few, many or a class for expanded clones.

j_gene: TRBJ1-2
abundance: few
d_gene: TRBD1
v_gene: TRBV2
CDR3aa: CASTLRGQGNVYGYTF
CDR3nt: TGTGCCAGTACCCTGAGGGGACAGGGGAATGTCTATGGCTACACCTTC

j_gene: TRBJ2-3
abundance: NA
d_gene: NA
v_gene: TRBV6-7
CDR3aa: CASIPRRTDTQYF
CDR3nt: TGTGCCAGCATTCCCCGGCGCACAGATACGCAGTATTTT

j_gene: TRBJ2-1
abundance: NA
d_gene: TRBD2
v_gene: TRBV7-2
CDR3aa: CASSLSRGSYNEQFF
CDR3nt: TGTGCCAGCAGCTTGTCGCGGGGGAGTTACAATGAGCAGTTCTTC

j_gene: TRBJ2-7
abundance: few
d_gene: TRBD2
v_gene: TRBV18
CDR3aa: CASSLTGLGLYEQYF
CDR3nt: TGTGCCAGCTCACTAACCGGACTAGGGCTCTACGAGCAGTACTTC

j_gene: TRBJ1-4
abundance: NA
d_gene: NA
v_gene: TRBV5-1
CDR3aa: CASSLADGGENEKLFF
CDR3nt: TGCGCCAGCAGCTTGGCGGACGGTGGGGAGAACGAAAAACTGTTTTTT

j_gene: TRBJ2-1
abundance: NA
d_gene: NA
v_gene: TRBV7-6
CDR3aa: CASSLAFDEQFF
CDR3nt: TGTGCCAGCAGCTTAGCGTTCGATGAGCAGTTCTTC

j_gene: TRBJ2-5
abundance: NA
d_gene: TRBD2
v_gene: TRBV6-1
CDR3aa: CASSEVWTSGGETQYF
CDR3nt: TGTGCCAGCAGTGAAGTTTGGACTAGCGGGGGTGAGACCCAGTACTTC

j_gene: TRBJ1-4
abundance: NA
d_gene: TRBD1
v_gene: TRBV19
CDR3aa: CASSVTRGPYEKLFF
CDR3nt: TGTGCCAGTAGTGTTACGAGGGGGCCCTATGAAAAACTGTTTTTT

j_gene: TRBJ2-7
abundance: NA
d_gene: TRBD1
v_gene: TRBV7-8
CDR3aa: CASSWTGTGGVYEQYF
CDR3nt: TGTGCCAGCAGCTGGACCGGGACAGGGGGCGTATACGAGCAGTACTTC

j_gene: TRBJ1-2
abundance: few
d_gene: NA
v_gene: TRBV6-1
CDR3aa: CASSPREGANYGYTF
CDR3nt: TGTGCCAGCAGTCCCCGGGAGGGAGCTAACTATGGCTACACCTTC

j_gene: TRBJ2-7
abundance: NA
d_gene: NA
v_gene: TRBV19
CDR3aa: CASSSQGLANAYEQYF
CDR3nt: TGTGCCAGTAGTTCGCAGGGGCTAGCGAATGCCTACGAGCAGTACTTC

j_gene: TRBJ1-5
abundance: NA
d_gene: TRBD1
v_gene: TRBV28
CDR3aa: CASSPPGQGNQPQHF
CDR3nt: TGTGCCAGCAGCCCCCCGGGACAGGGGAATCAGCCCCAGCATTTT

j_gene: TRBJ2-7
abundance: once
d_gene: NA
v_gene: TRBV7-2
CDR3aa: CASSLLRGNEQYF
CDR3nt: TGTGCCAGCAGCTTATTAAGGGGCAACGAGCAGTACTTC

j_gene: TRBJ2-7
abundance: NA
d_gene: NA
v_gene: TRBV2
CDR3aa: CASSNPGQGSYEQYF
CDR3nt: TGTGCCAGCAGTAATCCGGGACAAGGATCCTACGAGCAGTACTTC

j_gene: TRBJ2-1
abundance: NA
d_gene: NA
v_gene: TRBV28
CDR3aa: CASSPLGGLSYNEQFF
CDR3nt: TGTGCCAGCAGTCCTCTCGGGGGTCTCTCCTACAATGAGCAGTTCTTC

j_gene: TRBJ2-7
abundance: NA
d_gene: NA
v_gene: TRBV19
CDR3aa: CASSIRDTSYEQYF
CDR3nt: TGTGCCAGTAGTATTCGGGACACCTCCTACGAGCAGTACTTC

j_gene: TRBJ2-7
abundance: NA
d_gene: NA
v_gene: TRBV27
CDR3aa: CASSLQGGAGEQYF
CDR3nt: TGTGCCAGCAGTTTACAGGGCGGGGCCGGCGAGCAGTACTTC

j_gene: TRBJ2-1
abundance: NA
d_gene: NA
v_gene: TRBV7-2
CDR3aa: CASSNLVGNEQFF
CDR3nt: TGTGCCAGCAGCAACCTAGTCGGCAATGAGCAGTTCTTC